This T cell receptor (beta chain) was retrieved from a study of blood T cell repertoires in COVID-19. Study-wide background: Samples representing acute and convalescent COVID-19 were sourced from the United States, Italy and Spain.

Germline CDR1 reads PRHDT; CDR2 reads FYEKMQ (reference sequence). The CDR3 loop spans 13 amino acids. Trimming cost V 2 bases and J 3 bases, with 5 bases left between them. Sequencing used immunoSEQ multiplex PCR; TCRdb keeps in-frame clones, though not all of them. The table records 200,000 or so clones, 70% to 85% of them present only once. The rearrangement uses TRBV13 and TRBJ2-1; D ambiguous. The sequencing sample was made of peripheral blood. The sequence derives from a woman aged 30 to 39 with acute or convalescent COVID-19. Written as DNA, the CDR3 is TGTGCCAGCAGCTTATCTCTCTACAATGAGCAGTTCTTC. It specifies CASSLSLYNEQFF.